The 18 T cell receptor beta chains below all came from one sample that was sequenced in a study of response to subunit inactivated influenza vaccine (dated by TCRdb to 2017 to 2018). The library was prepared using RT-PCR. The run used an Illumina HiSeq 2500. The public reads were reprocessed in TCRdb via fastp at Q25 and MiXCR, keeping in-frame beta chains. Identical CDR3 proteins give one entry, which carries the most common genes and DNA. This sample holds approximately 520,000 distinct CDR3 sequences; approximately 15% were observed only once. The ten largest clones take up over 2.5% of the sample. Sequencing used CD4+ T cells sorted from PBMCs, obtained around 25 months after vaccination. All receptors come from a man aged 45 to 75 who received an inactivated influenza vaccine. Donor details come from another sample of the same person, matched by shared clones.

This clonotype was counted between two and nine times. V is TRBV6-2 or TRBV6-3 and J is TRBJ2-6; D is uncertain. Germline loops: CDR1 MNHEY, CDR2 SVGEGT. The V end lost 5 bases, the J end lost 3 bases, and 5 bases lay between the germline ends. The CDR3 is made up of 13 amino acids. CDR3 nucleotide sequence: TGTGCCAGCAGTATTTATGGGGCCAACGTCCTGACTTTC. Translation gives CASSIYGANVLTF.

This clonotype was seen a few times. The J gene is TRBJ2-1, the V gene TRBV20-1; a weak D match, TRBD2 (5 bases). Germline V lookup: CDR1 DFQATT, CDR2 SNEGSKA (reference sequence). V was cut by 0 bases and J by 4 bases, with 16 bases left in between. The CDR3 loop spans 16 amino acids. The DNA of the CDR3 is TGCAGTGCTAGAGAGGAGGCCCGTAGAGATTACAATGAGCAGTTCTTC. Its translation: CSAREEARRDYNEQFF.

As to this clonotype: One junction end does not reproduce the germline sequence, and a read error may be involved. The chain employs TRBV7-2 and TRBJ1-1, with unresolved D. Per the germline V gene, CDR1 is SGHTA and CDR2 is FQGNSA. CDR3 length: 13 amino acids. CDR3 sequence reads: CASSLAPETGFYF. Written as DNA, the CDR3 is TGTGCCAGCAGCTTAGCTCCGGAAACTGGCTTCTATTTT.

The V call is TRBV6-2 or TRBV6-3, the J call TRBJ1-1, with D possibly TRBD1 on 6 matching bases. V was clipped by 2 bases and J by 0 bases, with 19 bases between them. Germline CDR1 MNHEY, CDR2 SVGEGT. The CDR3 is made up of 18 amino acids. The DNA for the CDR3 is TGTGCCAGCAGTTACGACTCGGGACATGTAATCATGAACACTGAAGCTTTCTTT. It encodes CASSYDSGHVIMNTEAFF.

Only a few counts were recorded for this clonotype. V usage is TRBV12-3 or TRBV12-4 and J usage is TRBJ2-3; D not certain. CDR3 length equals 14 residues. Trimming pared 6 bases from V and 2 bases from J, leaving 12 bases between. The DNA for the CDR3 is TGTGCCAGCAGAGAACTGGGCTCCACAGATACGCAGTATTTT. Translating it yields CASRELGSTDTQYF.

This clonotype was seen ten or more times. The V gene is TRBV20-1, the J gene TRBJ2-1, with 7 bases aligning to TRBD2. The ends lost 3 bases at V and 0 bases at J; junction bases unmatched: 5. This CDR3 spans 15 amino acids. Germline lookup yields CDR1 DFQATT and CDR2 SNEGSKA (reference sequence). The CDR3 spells CSARGGRGSYNEQFF. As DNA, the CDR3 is TGCAGTGCTAGGGGGGGGAGGGGCTCCTACAATGAGCAGTTCTTC.

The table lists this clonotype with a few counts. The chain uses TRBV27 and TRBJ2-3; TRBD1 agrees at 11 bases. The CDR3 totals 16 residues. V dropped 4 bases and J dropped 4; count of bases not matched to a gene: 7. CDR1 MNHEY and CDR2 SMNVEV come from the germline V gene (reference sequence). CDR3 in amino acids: CASSSRTGGFADTQYF. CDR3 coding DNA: TGTGCCAGCAGTTCTCGGACAGGGGGCTTCGCAGATACGCAGTATTTT.

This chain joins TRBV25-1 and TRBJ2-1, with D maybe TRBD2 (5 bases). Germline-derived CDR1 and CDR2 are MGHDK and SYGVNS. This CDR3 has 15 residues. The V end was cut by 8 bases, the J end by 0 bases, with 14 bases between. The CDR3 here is CASGGQRSSYNEQFF. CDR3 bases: TGTGCCAGCGGTGGGCAGCGGAGCTCCTACAATGAGCAGTTCTTC.

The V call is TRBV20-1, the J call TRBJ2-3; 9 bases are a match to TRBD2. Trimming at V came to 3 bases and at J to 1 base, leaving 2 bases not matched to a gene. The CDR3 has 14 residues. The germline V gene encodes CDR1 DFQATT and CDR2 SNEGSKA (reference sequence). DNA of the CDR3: TGCAGTGCTAGTAGCGGGAGCGGCACAGATACGCAGTATTTT. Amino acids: CSASSGSGTDTQYF.

The CDR3 loop is CASSLNYRAKAFF. The CDR3 coding sequence is TGTGCCAGCAGTTTAAATTACAGGGCAAAAGCTTTCTTT. The chain employs TRBV12-3 or TRBV12-4 and TRBJ1-1, with a tentative D call TRBD1 (6 bases). V was trimmed by 2 bases and J by 9 bases, leaving 13 bases between them. The CDR3 consists of 13 residues.

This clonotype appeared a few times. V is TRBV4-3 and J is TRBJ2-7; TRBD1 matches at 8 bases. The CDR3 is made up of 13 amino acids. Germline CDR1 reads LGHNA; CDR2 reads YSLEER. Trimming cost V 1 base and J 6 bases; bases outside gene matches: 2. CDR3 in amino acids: CASSQGQGREQYF. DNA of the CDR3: TGCGCCAGCAGCCAAGGACAGGGGCGCGAGCAGTACTTC.

The CDR3 DNA reads as TGCGCCAGCAGCGTGGAAACGGGAGAAAAACTGTTTTTT. It encodes CASSVETGEKLFF. The chain carries TRBV5-1 and TRBJ1-4; D ambiguous. The germline V gene has CDR1 SGHRS and CDR2 YFSETQ. CDR3 size: 13 residues. Trimming left V 4 bases short and J 8 bases short, with 12 bases between.

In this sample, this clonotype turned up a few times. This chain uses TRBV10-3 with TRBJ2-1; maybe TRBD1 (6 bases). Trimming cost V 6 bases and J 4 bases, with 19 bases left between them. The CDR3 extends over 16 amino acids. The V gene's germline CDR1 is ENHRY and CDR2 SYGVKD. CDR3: CAIRSNTGNEYNEQFF. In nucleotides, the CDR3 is TGTGCCATCAGATCGAATACAGGGAACGAGTACAATGAGCAGTTCTTC.

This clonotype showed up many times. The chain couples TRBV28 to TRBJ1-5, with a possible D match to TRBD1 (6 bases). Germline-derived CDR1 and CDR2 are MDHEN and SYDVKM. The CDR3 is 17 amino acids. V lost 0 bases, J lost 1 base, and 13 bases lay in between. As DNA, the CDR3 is TGTGCCAGCAGTTTATGGGGCGGGGACACAAGCAATCAGCCCCAGCATTTT. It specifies CASSLWGGDTSNQPQHF.

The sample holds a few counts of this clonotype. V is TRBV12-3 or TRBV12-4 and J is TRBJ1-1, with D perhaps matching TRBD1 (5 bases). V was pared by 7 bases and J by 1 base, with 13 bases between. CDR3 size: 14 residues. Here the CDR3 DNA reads TGTGCCAGCACACCTAGGAGGGGGAACACTGAAGCTTTCTTT. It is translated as CASTPRRGNTEAFF.

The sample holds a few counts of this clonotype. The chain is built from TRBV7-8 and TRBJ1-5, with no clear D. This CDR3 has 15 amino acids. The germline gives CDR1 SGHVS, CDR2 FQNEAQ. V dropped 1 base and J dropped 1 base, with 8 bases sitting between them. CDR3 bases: TGTGCCAGCAGCTTAGGAGTGTGGAGCAATCAGCCCCAGCATTTT. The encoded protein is CASSLGVWSNQPQHF.

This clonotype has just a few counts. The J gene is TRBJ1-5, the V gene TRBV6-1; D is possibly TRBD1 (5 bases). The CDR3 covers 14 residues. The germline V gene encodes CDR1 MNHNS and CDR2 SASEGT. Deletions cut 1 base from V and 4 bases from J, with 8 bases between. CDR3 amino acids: CASSEGGVNQPQHF. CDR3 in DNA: TGTGCCAGCAGTGAAGGGGGCGTTAATCAGCCCCAGCATTTT.

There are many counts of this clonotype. The CDR3 here is CASTSLGRSTEAFF. CDR3 sequence (DNA): TGTGCCAGCACCTCCCTAGGTCGCAGTACTGAAGCTTTCTTT. The chain has TRBV12-3 or TRBV12-4 and TRBJ1-1; no definite D call. This CDR3 is 14 amino acids long. Trimming took 7 bases from V and 5 from J, leaving 17 bases between them.